These T cell receptor beta chains were read from a single sample in a study of CD8+CD57+ T cells in acquired aplastic anemia. From the reads, TCRdb called clonotypes with MiXCR, one entry per CDR3 protein. The table includes approximately 470,000 distinct CDR3 sequences, approximately 33% detected once. The sequenced sample was sorted CD4+, CD8+, or CD8+CD57+ T cells (not recorded which) from PBMCs. The source of these receptors is a human donor with aplastic anemia. CDR3s include the opening cysteine and the closing phenylalanine or tryptophan. D genes are given only for firm matches. Clone sizes are given selectively: once, few, many, or a class where the clone is expanded.

>TRBD1|TRBV11-2|NA|TRBJ1-5
CASSSGDRAANQPQHF
TGTGCCAGCAGCTCAGGTGACAGGGCGGCCAATCAGCCCCAGCATTTT
>NA|TRBV24-1|NA|TRBJ2-7
CATSGDPDLYEQYF
TGTGCCACCAGTGGGGACCCAGACCTCTACGAGCAGTACTTC
>TRBD1|TRBV5-1|few|TRBJ1-1
CASSLSSQGVGNTEAFF
TGCGCCAGCAGCTTGAGTTCGCAGGGGGTAGGGAACACTGAAGCTTTCTTT
>TRBD2|TRBV29-1|few|TRBJ2-1
CSVGQGGYNEQFF
TGCAGCGTTGGGCAGGGAGGGTACAATGAGCAGTTCTTC
>NA|TRBV19|many|TRBJ2-7
CASSMRGDAYEQYF
TGTGCCAGTAGTATGAGGGGGGATGCCTACGAGCAGTACTTC
>TRBD2|TRBV20-1|NA|TRBJ2-3
CSARDWREGADTQYF
TGCAGTGCTAGAGACTGGCGGGAGGGCGCAGATACGCAGTATTTT
>TRBD1|TRBV29-1|NA|TRBJ1-2
CSVDWTGGNYGYTF
TGCAGCGTTGATTGGACAGGGGGAAACTATGGCTACACCTTC
>NA|TRBV7-2|many|TRBJ2-7
CASSLTNEQYF
TGTGCCAGCAGCTTGACCAACGAGCAGTACTTC
>NA|TRBV6-4|NA|TRBJ2-2
CASSDSSDSGELFF
TGTGCCAGCAGTGACTCGAGTGACTCCGGGGAGCTGTTTTTT
>NA|TRBV7-3|NA|TRBJ1-1
CASSQTGQRAEAFF
TGTGCCAGCAGCCAAACAGGGCAGAGAGCTGAAGCTTTCTTT
>TRBD1|TRBV25-1|few|TRBJ1-5
CASSFRTGFGNQPQHF
TGTGCCAGCAGTTTTAGGACAGGGTTCGGCAATCAGCCCCAGCATTTT
>TRBD1|TRBV4-2|few|TRBJ2-3
CASSRRGHRIFTPSDTQYF
TGTGCCAGCAGCCGCAGGGGGCATAGAATTTTCACCCCGTCAGATACGCAGTATTTT
>TRBD1|TRBV2|many|TRBJ1-5
CASSEEGQGIQPQHF
TGTGCCAGCAGTGAGGAGGGACAGGGTATACAGCCCCAGCATTTT
>TRBD2|TRBV11-1|once|TRBJ2-1
CASSAGTSGSTNNEQFF
TGTGCCAGCAGCGCCGGGACTAGCGGGAGTACTAACAATGAGCAGTTCTTC
>TRBD2|TRBV7-9|NA|TRBJ2-5
CASSLDPVGLAGLETQYF
TGTGCCAGCAGCTTAGATCCAGTTGGACTAGCGGGATTAGAGACCCAGTACTTC
>NA|TRBV24-1|many|TRBJ2-6
CATSDSRGSGANVLTF
TGTGCCACCAGTGATTCCAGAGGATCTGGGGCCAACGTCCTGACTTTC
>NA|TRBV9|few|TRBJ2-5
CASKGSAGAKKETQYF
TGTGCCAGCAAGGGTTCAGCCGGGGCGAAAAAAGAGACCCAGTACTTC
>TRBD1|TRBV2|NA|TRBJ1-5
CASTGQGAKQPQHF
TGTGCCAGCACTGGACAGGGGGCGAAGCAGCCCCAGCATTTT
>NA|TRBV25-1|NA|TRBJ1-5
CASSEAGFRDNQPQHF
TGTGCCAGCAGTGAAGCCGGGTTTAGGGACAATCAGCCCCAGCATTTT
>TRBD2|TRBV7-2|many|TRBJ2-1
CASSTLGAGGGEQFF
TGTGCCAGCAGCACCCTGGGAGCGGGAGGGGGCGAGCAGTTCTTC
>NA|TRBV7-2|few|TRBJ2-7
CASSPSPSGLTTYEQYF
TGTGCCAGCAGCCCTTCTCCCTCTGGACTTACGACCTACGAGCAGTACTTC
>NA|TRBV30|few|TRBJ2-7
CAWSARDGYYEQYF
TGTGCCTGGAGTGCGCGGGACGGTTACTACGAGCAGTACTTC
>NA|TRBV20-1|few|TRBJ1-1
CSASDNIEAFF
TGCAGTGCTAGCGATAACATTGAAGCTTTCTTT
>NA|TRBV9|NA|TRBJ2-3
CAGSVVLSGTDTQYF
TGTGCCGGCAGCGTAGTGCTCAGCGGCACAGATACGCAGTATTTT
>NA|TRBV7-2|many|TRBJ2-5
CASSLADTNQETQYF
TGTGCCAGCAGCTTAGCCGACACCAACCAAGAGACCCAGTACTTC
>NA|TRBV27|few|TRBJ1-1
CASLNRVGTEAFF
TGTGCCAGTCTGAACAGGGTGGGCACTGAAGCTTTCTTT
>TRBD1|TRBV4-2|NA|TRBJ1-1
CASSQDLGGRTEAFF
TGTGCCAGCAGCCAAGATTTAGGGGGCCGGACTGAAGCTTTCTTT
>NA|TRBV2|NA|TRBJ1-6
CASSRGGENSPLHF
TGTGCCAGCAGTAGGGGGGGAGAGAATTCACCCCTCCACTTT
>TRBD1|TRBV30|NA|TRBJ1-2
CAQGAVRLLGYTF
TGTGCCCAGGGGGCAGTGCGTTTACTGGGCTACACCTTC
>NA|TRBV29-1|NA|TRBJ2-7
CSVTAGALRGEQYF
TGCAGCGTTACCGCGGGGGCCCTTAGGGGTGAGCAGTACTTC
>NA|TRBV12-3/TRBV12-4|NA|TRBJ1-4
CASSVDSKVFF
TGTGCCAGCAGTGTAGACTCGAAGGTGTTTTTT
>NA|TRBV20-1|many|TRBJ1-2
CSARDGPNYGYTF
TGCAGTGCTAGGGACGGTCCTAACTATGGCTACACCTTC
>NA|TRBV6-1|NA|TRBJ1-4
CASRHNALKEKLFF
TGTGCCAGCAGGCACAACGCCCTTAAGGAAAAACTGTTTTTT
>NA|TRBV7-8|many|TRBJ2-7
CASSPRSMVGEQYF
TGTGCCAGCAGCCCCAGGTCAATGGTGGGGGAGCAGTACTTC
>NA|TRBV13|NA|TRBJ2-5
CASSPPGRAQYF
TGTGCCAGCAGCCCCCCAGGTCGGGCCCAGTACTTC
>NA|TRBV3-1|NA|TRBJ2-3
CASSQGGFWDTQYF
TGTGCCAGCAGCCAAGGGGGGTTCTGGGATACGCAGTATTTT